The 11 T cell receptor beta chains in this list originate from one sample, sequenced in a study of control samples from healthy donors and cancer patients. Method: immunoSEQ multiplex PCR; TCRdb's copy keeps in-frame clones and lacks some. The data contain more than 150,000 clones, around 93% of them singletons. The sequenced material came from blood. The receptors were gathered from a man aged 18 to 29 in good health.

The CDR3 loop is CASSPSGGNYEQYF. The CDR3, as DNA: TGTGCCAGCTCACCCTCCGGAGGGAACTACGAGCAGTACTTC. The chain has TRBV18 and TRBJ2-7; D may be TRBD2 (6 bases). CDR3 size: 14 residues. The V gene's germline CDR1 is KGHSH and CDR2 LQKENI. Trimming removed 3 bases at V and 3 bases at J, with 12 bases between. The whole variable domain, remainder taken from reference TRBV18 and TRBJ2-7, is NAGVMQNPRHLVRRRGQEARLRCSPMKGHSHVYWYRQLPEEGLKFMVYLQKENIIDESGMPKERFSAEFPKEGPSILRIQQVVRGDSAAYFCASSPSGGNYEQYFGPGTRLTVT.

The V gene is TRBV5-4, the J gene TRBJ1-6; D unresolved. The CDR3 covers 12 residues. V lost 0 bases to trimming and J lost 10 bases, with 5 bases between them. Germline assignment: CDR1 SGHNT and CDR2 YYREEE (reference sequence). As DNA, the CDR3 is TGTGCCAGCAGCTTGGGAATGTCACCCCTCCACTTT. Amino acid sequence: CASSLGMSPLHF.

The DNA of the CDR3 is TGTGCCAGCAAACGTCGTGGGGGCGCCTACACAGATACGCAGTATTTT. Protein: CASKRRGGAYTDTQYF. This sequence joins TRBV27 and TRBJ2-3; D may be TRBD1 (6 bases). Per the germline V gene, CDR1 is MNHEY and CDR2 is SMNVEV (reference sequence). The CDR3 runs 16 residues. Trimming removed 7 bases at V and 2 bases at J, with 19 bases between.

The chain employs TRBV2 and TRBJ1-6, with D possibly matching TRBD1 (6 bases). Germline assignment: CDR1 SNHLY and CDR2 FYNNEI. V was trimmed by 5 bases and J by 4 bases, leaving 12 bases between them. The CDR3 has 15 amino acids. CDR3 DNA sequence: TGTGCCAGCAGTTTGGGGGCGGATTATAATTCACCCCTCCACTTT. Amino acid sequence: CASSLGADYNSPLHF.

V is TRBV6-5 and J is TRBJ1-1; D not certain. The CDR3 is made up of 12 amino acids. Deletions cut 8 bases from V and 0 bases from J, with 7 bases between. CDR1 and CDR2 from the germline V gene are MNHEY and SVGAGI. CDR3 nucleotides: TGTGCCAGCGCCCTGGTGAACACTGAAGCTTTCTTT. Its translation is CASALVNTEAFF.

The chain links TRBV30 to TRBJ2-7, with 9 bases lining up with TRBD1. This CDR3 has 14 amino acids. After removal of 1 base from V and 6 bases from J, the junction contained 7 bases not matched to a gene. The germline CDR1 and CDR2 sequences are GTSNPN and SVGIG (reference sequence). CDR3 residues: CAWSDTGGASEQYF. The CDR3 region has the DNA TGTGCCTGGAGTGATACAGGGGGCGCTTCCGAGCAGTACTTC.

This chain uses TRBV3-1 (or the pseudogene TRBV3-2) with TRBJ2-5; possible D gene TRBD2, 7 bases. The CDR3 runs 14 residues. CDR1 and CDR2 from the germline V gene are LGHDT and YNNKEL (reference sequence). With 2 bases removed from V and 5 bases from J, the gap between germline ends came to 12 bases. The CDR3 DNA reads TGTGCCAGCAGCCAATTACAGGGAGGGGAGACCCAGTACTTC. It yields the protein CASSQLQGGETQYF.

V usage is TRBV27 and J usage is TRBJ2-7, with TRBD1 identical over 7 bases. The V gene's germline CDR1 is MNHEY and CDR2 SMNVEV (reference sequence). V lost 5 bases and J lost 1; bases outside the gene matches: 11. This CDR3 is 16 amino acids long. The DNA of the CDR3 is TGTGCCAGCAGTCCCACCAGGGACAGTATATCCTACGAGCAGTACTTC. Encoded protein: CASSPTRDSISYEQYF.

J is TRBJ2-6 and V is TRBV19; D gene uncertain. Trimming left V 4 bases short and J 2 bases short, with 6 bases between. This CDR3 comprises 14 residues. CDR1 LNHDA and CDR2 SQIVND come from the germline V gene (reference sequence). The CDR3 reads CASSNGAGANVLTF. For the CDR3, the DNA is TGTGCCAGTAGTAATGGGGCTGGGGCCAACGTCCTGACTTTC.

The rearrangement joins TRBV5-1 to TRBJ2-2, with 8 bases that match TRBD2. Germline V lookup: CDR1 SGHRS, CDR2 YFSETQ. J lost 6 bases, V lost 4 bases, and 8 bases had no gene match. CDR3 length equals 15 residues. CDR3 DNA sequence: TGCGCCAGCAGCCCGACTAGCGTTTTGTCCGGGGAGCTGTTTTTT. It encodes CASSPTSVLSGELFF.

This clone was seen a single time. The chain carries TRBV10-2 and TRBJ1-1; a weak D match, TRBD1 (5 bases). V gave up 0 bases and J gave up 0 bases, with 8 bases separating them. The CDR3 contains 15 residues. Germline CDR1 and CDR2: WSHSY and SAAADI. The CDR3 sequence: CASSESRGMNTEAFF. For the CDR3, the DNA is TGCGCCAGCAGTGAGTCGCGGGGGATGAACACTGAAGCTTTCTTT.